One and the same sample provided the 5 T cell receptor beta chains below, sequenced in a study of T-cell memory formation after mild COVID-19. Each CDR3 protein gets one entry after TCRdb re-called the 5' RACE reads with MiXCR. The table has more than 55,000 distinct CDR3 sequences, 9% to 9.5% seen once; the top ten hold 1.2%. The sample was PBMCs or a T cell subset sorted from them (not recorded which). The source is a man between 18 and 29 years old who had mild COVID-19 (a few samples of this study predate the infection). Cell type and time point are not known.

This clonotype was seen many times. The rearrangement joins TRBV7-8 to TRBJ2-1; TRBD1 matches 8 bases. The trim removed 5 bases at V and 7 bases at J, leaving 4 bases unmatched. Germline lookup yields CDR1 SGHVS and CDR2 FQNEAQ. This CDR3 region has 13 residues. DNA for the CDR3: TGTGCCAGCAGCGGAGACAGGGGTAATGAGCAGTTCTTC. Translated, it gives CASSGDRGNEQFF. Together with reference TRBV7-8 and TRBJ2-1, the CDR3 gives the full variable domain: GAGVSQSPRYKVAKRGQDVALRCDPISGHVSLFWYQQALGQGPEFLTYFQNEAQLDKSGLPSDRFFAERPEGSVSTLKIQRTQQEDSAVYLCASSGDRGNEQFFGPGTRLTVL.

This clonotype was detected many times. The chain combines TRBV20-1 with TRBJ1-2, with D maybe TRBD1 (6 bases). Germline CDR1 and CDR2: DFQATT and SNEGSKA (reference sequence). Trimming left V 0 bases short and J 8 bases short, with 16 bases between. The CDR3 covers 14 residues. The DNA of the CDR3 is TGCAGTGCTAGAGATCTGGGGGCGTCTTCCGGCTACACCTTC. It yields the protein CSARDLGASSGYTF.

The CDR3 bases are TGTGCCATCAGGGACTACCAAGAGACCCAGTACTTC. This encodes CAIRDYQETQYF. J is TRBJ2-5 and V is TRBV10-3; TRBD2 is a possible D gene (5 bases). The germline V and J ends were trimmed by 6 bases and 0 bases, with 5 bases remaining between them. The V gene's germline CDR1 is ENHRY and CDR2 SYGVKD. The CDR3 length is 12 residues.

DNA for the CDR3: TGTGCCACCGACAGGGGCAGCCAAGAGACCCAGTACTTC. This sequence encodes CATDRGSQETQYF. The V gene is TRBV5-4, the J gene TRBJ2-5; 8 bases agree with TRBD1. CDR1 is SGHNT and CDR2 is YYREEE in the germline V gene (reference sequence). The CDR3 is 13 amino acids. Losses at the gene ends were 9 bases for V and 1 base for J; bases not matched to a gene: 5. Complete variable domain (other parts from reference TRBV5-4 and TRBJ2-5): ETGVTQSPTHLIKTRGQQVTLRCSSQSGHNTVSWYQQALGQGPQFIFQYYREEENGRGNFPPRFSGLQFPNYSSELNVNALELDDSALYLCATDRGSQETQYFGPGTRLLVL.

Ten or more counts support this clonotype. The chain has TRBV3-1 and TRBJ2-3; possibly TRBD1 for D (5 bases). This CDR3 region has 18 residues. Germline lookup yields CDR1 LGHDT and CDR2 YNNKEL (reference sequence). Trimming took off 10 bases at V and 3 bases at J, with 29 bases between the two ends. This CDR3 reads CATSGPIRRDIGTDTQYF. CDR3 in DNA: TGTGCCACCTCCGGGCCGATCCGCAGGGATATAGGAACAGATACGCAGTATTTT.